Presented here are 26 T cell receptor beta chains from one specimen sequenced in a study of blood T cell repertoires in COVID-19. Produced via immunoSEQ multiplex PCR; TCRdb's table is partial and in-frame only. Here the sample spans roughly 200,000 clones, 75% to 85% being singletons. The sequenced sample consisted of peripheral blood. These receptors were obtained from a woman between 35 and 50 years old with COVID-19, enrolled during active disease.

As concerns this clone: The sample has other DNA sequences that encode this CDR3 too. The rearrangement uses TRBV5-1 and TRBJ2-7; 9 bases agree with TRBD2. CDR3 size: 14 residues. The V gene end was trimmed by 4 bases and the J gene end by 1 base; junction bases not matched to a gene: 3. Germline lookup yields CDR1 SGHRS and CDR2 YFSETQ. The DNA of the CDR3 is TGCGCCAGCAGCCTAGCGGGGTCATCCTACGAGCAGTACTTC. Translating it yields CASSLAGSSYEQYF.

V gene TRBV2 combines with J gene TRBJ1-5; D is undetermined. This CDR3 spans 12 amino acids. V was clipped by 7 bases and J by 3 bases, with 7 bases between them. In germline, CDR1 is SNHLY, CDR2 FYNNEI. The CDR3 spells CASNRDNQPQHF. The CDR3 nucleotides read TGTGCCAGCAACAGAGACAATCAGCCCCAGCATTTT.

The rearrangement uses TRBV7-2 and TRBJ2-7; D is possibly TRBD1 (6 bases). Germline V CDR1 and CDR2: SGHTA, FQGNSA. This CDR3 comprises 12 residues. The CDR3 protein is CAPRAITGFAYF. CDR3 nucleotides: TGTGCTCCTCGGGCGATCACAGGGTTTGCGTACTTC.

V usage is TRBV6-2 or TRBV6-3 and J usage is TRBJ1-1; D might be TRBD1 (5 bases). Germline CDR1 reads MNHEY; CDR2 reads SVGEGT. V was cut by 4 bases and J by 6 bases, with 15 bases left in between. CDR3 size: 14 residues. The CDR3 loop is CASSFRAELSEAFF. The CDR3 DNA reads as TGTGCCAGCAGTTTCAGGGCTGAGTTGTCTGAAGCTTTCTTT.

The rearrangement joins TRBV7-9 to TRBJ1-3, with 7 bases lining up with TRBD1. The CDR3 has 14 amino acids. CDR1 and CDR2 from the germline V gene are SEHNR and FQNEAQ (reference sequence). Trimming cost V 5 bases and J 4 bases; bases outside gene matches: 5. CDR3 sequence (DNA): TGTGCCAGCAGCCTACCGGACAGGGGAAACACCATATATTTT. Its translation: CASSLPDRGNTIYF.

This chain connects TRBV5-5 to TRBJ1-6, with a possible D match to TRBD1 (6 bases). V dropped 0 bases and J dropped 10 bases, with 14 bases sitting between them. The germline gives CDR1 SGHKS, CDR2 YYEKEE (reference sequence). The CDR3 is 15 residues long. The CDR3, as DNA: TGTGCCAGCAGCTTGGACGCGGGGGCAGGGTCACCCCTCCACTTT. This translates into CASSLDAGAGSPLHF. The variable domain in full, with the rest retrieved from reference TRBV5-5 and TRBJ1-6, is DAGVTQSPTHLIKTRGQQVTLRCSPISGHKSVSWYQQVLGQGPQFIFQYYEKEERGRGNFPDRFSARQFPNYSSELNVNALLLGDSALYLCASSLDAGAGSPLHFGNGTRLTVT.

CDR3 nucleotides: TGTGCCAGCACGCTAGCGGGGTGGGGATTGGCCTACGAGCAGTACTTC. This codes for CASTLAGWGLAYEQYF. The chain has TRBV2 and TRBJ2-7, with 9 bases identical to TRBD2. The CDR3 sequence is 16 residues long. Germline V gene sequence: CDR1 SNHLY, CDR2 FYNNEI. V trimming: 7 bases; J trimming: 2 bases; junction bases outside the gene matches: 12.

In this sample, this clone turned up a few times. This same CDR3 is encoded by further DNA sequences in the sample. The CDR3 DNA reads TGTGCCAGCAGCTTAGGACAGCTCGGAGTGGGGGGTCGGATTCAGTACTTC. As protein: CASSLGQLGVGGRIQYF. The genes are TRBV7-2 and TRBJ2-4; TRBD2 is a possible D gene (6 bases). V was trimmed by 1 base and J by 10 bases, leaving 23 bases between them. Germline assignment: CDR1 SGHTA and CDR2 FQGNSA. This CDR3 comprises 17 residues.

The chain joins TRBV6-5 to TRBJ2-1; D is possibly TRBD2 (6 bases). Germline values: CDR1 MNHEY, CDR2 SVGAGI. Trimming removed 6 bases at V and 3 bases at J, with 12 bases between. This CDR3 is 14 amino acids long. CDR3 sequence: CASSPPTSYNEQFF. DNA of the CDR3: TGTGCCAGCAGCCCACCGACTAGCTACAATGAGCAGTTCTTC.

This chain connects TRBV6-5 to TRBJ2-1; the D gene is possibly TRBD2 (6 bases). CDR1 and CDR2 from the germline V gene are MNHEY and SVGAGI. This CDR3 is 14 amino acids long. V shed 6 bases and J shed 4 bases, with 13 bases lying between them. The DNA of the CDR3 is TGTGCCAGCAGCCGCAGTAGCGGATACAATGAGCAGTTCTTC. It codes for CASSRSSGYNEQFF.

The rearrangement joins TRBV7-2 to TRBJ1-2; D is ambiguous. The germline V gene encodes CDR1 SGHTA and CDR2 FQGNSA. Between the trimmed V and J ends, which lost 3 bases and 0 bases, there was a span of 5 bases. This CDR3 contains 13 residues. CDR3 sequence: CASSFPANYGYTF. In nucleotides, the CDR3 is TGTGCCAGCAGCTTCCCAGCTAACTATGGCTACACCTTC.

The gene calls are TRBV7-2 and TRBJ2-1, with 9 positions matching TRBD2. Germline CDR1 SGHTA, CDR2 FQGNSA. V dropped 2 bases and J dropped 7; count of bases not matched to a gene: 12. The CDR3 spans 17 residues. CDR3 sequence: CASSLTGQRGARNEQFF. The CDR3 nucleotides read TGTGCCAGCAGCTTAACTGGCCAGCGGGGGGCCAGGAATGAGCAGTTCTTC.

This clone showed up just once. V and J are TRBV5-6 and TRBJ1-4; 8 nucleotides align to TRBD1. CDR1 is SGHDT, CDR2 YYEEEE, per germline. The CDR3 consists of 14 residues. V trimming: 0 bases; J trimming: 6 bases; junction bases outside the gene matches: 1. CDR3 sequence: CASSLEQGDEKLFF. DNA for the CDR3: TGTGCCAGCAGCTTGGAACAGGGGGATGAAAAACTGTTTTTT.

This clone has just a few counts. The genes are TRBV6-5 and TRBJ2-2, with 7 bases that match TRBD1. Germline V gene lookup returns CDR1 MNHEY and CDR2 SVGAGI. There are 15 residues in the CDR3. After removal of 5 bases from V and 0 bases from J, the junction contained 3 bases not matched to a gene. Written as DNA, the CDR3 is TGTGCCAGCAGTCTAGGGGGCGCGAACACCGGGGAGCTGTTTTTT. It is translated as CASSLGGANTGELFF.

V usage is TRBV11-2 and J usage is TRBJ2-1; 8 bases fit TRBD2. Germline CDR1 is SGHAT and CDR2 is FQNNGV. The CDR3 runs 15 residues. With 3 bases clipped from V and 1 base from J, the junction kept 2 bases outside the gene matches. CDR3 coding DNA: TGTGCCAGCAGCTTTAGCGGGATATCCTACAATGAGCAGTTCTTC. Its protein product is CASSFSGISYNEQFF.

The chain joins TRBV19 to TRBJ1-2, with 7 bases lining up with TRBD1. V trimming: 4 bases; J trimming: 7 bases; junction bases outside the gene matches: 21. This CDR3 is built from 18 residues. Germline V gene lookup returns CDR1 LNHDA and CDR2 SQIVND (reference sequence). The CDR3 DNA follows: TGTGCCAGTAGTACCACACAGGGGACTCTTTCCACGAAGGGTGGCTACACCTTC. This sequence encodes CASSTTQGTLSTKGGYTF.

The rearrangement uses TRBV5-5 and TRBJ1-1, with unresolved D. Germline-derived CDR1 and CDR2 are SGHKS and YYEKEE (reference sequence). Between the trimmed V and J ends, which lost 1 base and 4 bases, there was a span of 11 bases. The CDR3 sequence is 14 residues long. CDR3 loop: CASSLNLRFTEAFF. As DNA, the CDR3 is TGTGCCAGCAGCTTGAATCTAAGATTCACTGAAGCTTTCTTT.

This clone has only one observation. CDR3 coding DNA: TGTGCCACCGACCCTAGGGACAGGGTGTATGGCTACACCTTC. Translating it yields CATDPRDRVYGYTF. The genes are TRBV6-5 and TRBJ1-2; 9 bases agree with TRBD1. The CDR3 has 14 amino acids. After removal of 10 bases from V and 5 bases from J, the junction contained 11 bases not matched to a gene. Germline CDR1 MNHEY, CDR2 SVGAGI.

The chain recombines TRBV3-1 (or the pseudogene TRBV3-2) with TRBJ1-2; 9 bases are a match to TRBD1. The CDR3 extends over 13 amino acids. The germline V gene has CDR1 LGHDT and CDR2 YNNKEL (reference sequence). J gave up 8 bases and V 3 bases, and 4 bases lay outside the gene matches. The CDR3 here is CASSHRTGEGYTF. In DNA, the CDR3 is TGTGCCAGCAGCCACCGGACAGGGGAAGGCTACACCTTC.

The chain couples TRBV18 to TRBJ1-1; D remains ambiguous. This CDR3 has 15 amino acids. Germline assignment: CDR1 KGHSH and CDR2 LQKENI. The germline V and J ends were trimmed by 2 bases and 4 bases, with 14 bases remaining between them. CDR3 in amino acids: CASSPRAGWGTEAFF. The CDR3 DNA sequence: TGTGCCAGCTCACCAAGGGCGGGATGGGGCACTGAAGCTTTCTTT.

This sequence joins TRBV19 and TRBJ1-2; no reliable D call. Trimming removed 3 bases from V and 3 bases from J, with 14 bases in between. The germline CDR1 and CDR2 sequences are LNHDA and SQIVND (reference sequence). This CDR3 contains 15 residues. The CDR3 DNA is TGTGCCAGTAGTATGCGGTCCCTCGGGGACTATGGCTACACCTTC. Its protein is CASSMRSLGDYGYTF.

The V gene is TRBV2, the J gene TRBJ2-2; tentatively, D is TRBD1 (5 bases). Looked up from germline, CDR1 is SNHLY and CDR2 is FYNNEI. The CDR3 length is 14 residues. V was shortened by 4 bases and J by 5 bases, with 11 bases between the two germline ends. CDR3 in amino acids: CASSAGYGTGELFF. The CDR3 DNA sequence: TGTGCCAGCAGTGCAGGGTACGGGACCGGGGAGCTGTTTTTT.

The chain recombines TRBV9 with TRBJ2-1, with D perhaps TRBD2 (5 bases). Germline lookup yields CDR1 SGDLS and CDR2 YYNGEE. This CDR3 has 13 amino acids. V dropped 6 bases and J dropped 5 bases, with 12 bases sitting between them. In nucleotides, the CDR3 is TGTGCCAGCACGAGGGAACTTAACAATGAGCAGTTCTTC. Its protein is CASTRELNNEQFF.

The genes are TRBV5-4 and TRBJ2-6, with a tentative D call TRBD1 (5 bases). The CDR3 covers 15 residues. V was cut by 1 base and J by 2 bases, with 7 bases left in between. Germline-derived CDR1 and CDR2 are SGHNT and YYREEE (reference sequence). CDR3 nucleotide sequence: TGTGCCAGCAGCTTGTCAGGGACTGGGGCCAACGTCCTGACTTTC. Its protein product is CASSLSGTGANVLTF.

This clone was counted a few times. This rearrangement joins TRBV6-5 to TRBJ1-1, with D perhaps TRBD1 (6 bases). CDR1 is MNHEY, CDR2 SVGAGI, per germline. Trimming left V 2 bases short and J 5 bases short, with 9 bases between. The CDR3 is made up of 13 amino acids. The CDR3 nucleotides are TGTGCCAGCAGTTACACAGGGCGAACTGAAGCTTTCTTT. It encodes CASSYTGRTEAFF.

The J gene is TRBJ1-3, the V gene TRBV5-1, with D possibly matching TRBD1 (5 bases). Trimming removed 0 bases at V and 5 bases at J, with 9 bases between. CDR1 SGHRS and CDR2 YFSETQ come from the germline V gene. This CDR3 has 14 residues. The CDR3 DNA sequence: TGCGCCAGCAGCTTGGACAGGAATCGAAACACCATATATTTT. It yields the protein CASSLDRNRNTIYF.